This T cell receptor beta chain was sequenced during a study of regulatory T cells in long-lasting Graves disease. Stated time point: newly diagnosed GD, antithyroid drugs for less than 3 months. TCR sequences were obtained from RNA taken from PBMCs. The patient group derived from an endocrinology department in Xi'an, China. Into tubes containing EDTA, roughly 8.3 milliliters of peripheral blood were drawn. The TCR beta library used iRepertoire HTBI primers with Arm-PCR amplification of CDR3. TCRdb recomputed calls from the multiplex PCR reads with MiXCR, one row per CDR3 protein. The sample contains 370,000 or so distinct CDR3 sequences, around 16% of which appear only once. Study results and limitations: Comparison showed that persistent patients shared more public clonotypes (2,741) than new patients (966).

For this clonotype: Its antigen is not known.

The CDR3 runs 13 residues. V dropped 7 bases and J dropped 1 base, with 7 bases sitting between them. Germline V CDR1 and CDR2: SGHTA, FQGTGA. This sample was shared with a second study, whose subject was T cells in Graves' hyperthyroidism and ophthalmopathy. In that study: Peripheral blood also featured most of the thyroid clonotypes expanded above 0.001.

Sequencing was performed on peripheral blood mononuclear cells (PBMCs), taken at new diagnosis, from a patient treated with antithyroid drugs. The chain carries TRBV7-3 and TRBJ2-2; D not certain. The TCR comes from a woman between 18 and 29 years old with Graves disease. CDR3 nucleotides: TGTGCCAGCAAACTCGGGAACACCGGGGAGCTGTTTTTT. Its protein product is CASKLGNTGELFF.